Presented here are 32 T cell receptor beta chains from one specimen sequenced in a study of shared T cell receptors in the human thymus. The repertoire was sequenced with immunoSEQ multiplex PCR; TCRdb's copy has only in-frame clones and lacks some. The data show 500,000 to 550,000 clones, 75% to 80% seen once. The same sample was also studied in work on human thymus T cells.

The sample consisted of thymocytes. The receptors were gathered from a boy under three years old with a congenital heart defect.

The chain combines TRBV7-7 with TRBJ2-1; D perhaps matches TRBD2 (5 bases). V was clipped by 5 bases and J by 8 bases, with 13 bases between them. In germline, CDR1 is SSHAT, CDR2 FNYEAQ (reference sequence). The CDR3 spans 13 residues. CDR3 loop: CASSPRRSDEQFF. The CDR3 nucleotides read TGTGCCAGCAGCCCCAGGAGGTCCGATGAGCAGTTCTTC.

The chain combines TRBV25-1 with TRBJ1-4; D may be TRBD1 (5 bases). Trimming took off 3 bases at V and 5 bases at J, with 22 bases between the two ends. Germline CDR1 reads MGHDK; CDR2 reads SYGVNS. There are 18 residues in the CDR3. CDR3 loop: CASSEGQGRGLYNEKLFF. Here the CDR3 DNA reads TGTGCCAGCAGTGAGGGTCAGGGAAGGGGCCTCTACAATGAAAAACTGTTTTTT.

The genes are TRBV27 and TRBJ2-3, with TRBD2 as a possible D gene (6 bases). In germline, CDR1 is MNHEY, CDR2 SMNVEV (reference sequence). This CDR3 region has 15 residues. V lost 6 bases and J lost 2, with 15 bases in between. CDR3 sequence (DNA): TGTGCCAGCAGCCAAGCGGGTTCCTCCACAGATACGCAGTATTTT. As protein: CASSQAGSSTDTQYF.

V gene TRBV2 combines with J gene TRBJ2-6; 9 nucleotides agree with TRBD1. The junction had 8 bases not matched to a gene; V was cut back by 9 bases and J by 2 bases. The CDR3 spans 16 residues. The germline V gene has CDR1 SNHLY and CDR2 FYNNEI. CDR3: CASKRDREAGANVLTF. The CDR3 DNA reads TGTGCCAGTAAAAGGGACAGGGAGGCTGGGGCCAACGTCCTGACTTTC.

This chain connects TRBV4-3 to TRBJ2-2; TRBD2 agrees at 12 bases. Germline CDR1 LGHNA, CDR2 YSLEER. The ends lost 3 bases at V and 3 bases at J; junction bases unmatched: 8. This CDR3 comprises 18 residues. In DNA form, the CDR3 reads TGCGCCAGCAGCCATCGACTAGCGGGAGTTTATGACACCGGGGAGCTGTTTTTT. This sequence encodes CASSHRLAGVYDTGELFF.

A few counts support this clone. The chain is built from TRBV6-5 and TRBJ2-1, with 7 bases aligning to TRBD2. J gave up 7 bases and V 8 bases, and 11 bases lay outside the gene matches. CDR1 is MNHEY and CDR2 is SVGAGI in the germline V gene. The CDR3 loop spans 14 amino acids. The CDR3 reads CASAERTRGNEQFF. As DNA, the CDR3 is TGTGCCAGCGCCGAACGGACTAGGGGAAATGAGCAGTTCTTC.

CDR3 amino acids: CASSVAGQGGGYTF. The CDR3 DNA follows: TGTGCCAGCAGCGTAGCGGGACAGGGTGGTGGCTACACCTTC. The chain couples TRBV9 to TRBJ1-2, with 9 bases lining up with TRBD1. The ends lost 0 bases at V and 7 bases at J; junction bases unmatched: 4. CDR3 length: 14 amino acids. Germline loops: CDR1 SGDLS, CDR2 YYNGEE. Based on the CDR3 plus reference TRBV9 and TRBJ1-2, the full variable domain is DSGVTQTPKHLITATGQRVTLRCSPRSGDLSVYWYQQSLDQGLQFLIQYYNGEERAKGNILERFSAQQFPDLHSELNLSSLELGDSALYFCASSVAGQGGGYTFGSGTRLTVV.

The genes are TRBV6-4 and TRBJ2-1, with D possibly matching TRBD2 (6 bases). Trimming removed 6 bases at V and 10 bases at J, with 19 bases between. Germline CDR1 and CDR2: MRHNA and SNTAGT. CDR3 length: 14 amino acids. CDR3 in DNA: TGTGCCAGCAGGACGGACTATTCGAGCGGGGAGCAGTTCTTC. As protein: CASRTDYSSGEQFF.

About this clone: Other DNA sequences in the same sample also yield this CDR3. DNA of the CDR3: TGCAGCGTTGGGGGGACAGGGGTGAACGAGCAGTACTTC. This codes for CSVGGTGVNEQYF. This rearrangement joins TRBV29-1 to TRBJ2-7; TRBD1 aligns across 10 bases. Germline CDR1 SQVTM, CDR2 ANQGSEA. V lost 4 bases, J lost 5 bases, and 5 bases stayed unmatched. The CDR3 contains 13 residues.

This rearrangement joins TRBV15 to TRBJ2-5, with 7 bases lining up with TRBD2. The tail of the sequence fits TRBJ2-7 better, so the J call may be wrong. Germline V gene data show CDR1 as LNHNV and CDR2 as YYDKDF (reference sequence). This CDR3 comprises 14 residues. The CDR3 DNA reads TGTGCCACCCGATCGGGCGGGAGCCCCTACGAGCAGTACTTC. Amino acid sequence: CATRSGGSPYEQYF.

The gene calls are TRBV10-1 and TRBJ2-7, with TRBD2 matching over 9 bases. Germline trimming cut 2 bases from V and 2 bases from J; bases unmatched to any gene: 1. The CDR3 has 14 residues. Germline CDR1 WNHNN, CDR2 SYGVQD (reference sequence). The CDR3 is CASSEGTSPYEQYF. The CDR3 nucleotides are TGCGCCAGCAGTGAGGGGACTAGCCCCTACGAGCAGTACTTC.

The CDR3 protein is CATSSHLHGSNNEQFF. The CDR3 nucleotides read TGTGCCACCAGCAGCCACCTACACGGGAGCAACAATGAGCAGTTCTTC. The chain has TRBV15 and TRBJ2-1, with D maybe TRBD2 (6 bases). From germline, CDR1 is LNHNV and CDR2 YYDKDF (reference sequence). V shed 3 bases and J shed 5 bases, with 17 bases lying between them. The CDR3 is 16 amino acids.

The CDR3 DNA sequence: TGTGCCAGCAGTTCAGGACAGACGAACACTGAAGCTTTCTTT. Protein sequence: CASSSGQTNTEAFF. This rearrangement joins TRBV27 to TRBJ1-1, with D perhaps matching TRBD1 (6 bases). Trimming pared 4 bases from V and 1 base from J, leaving 10 bases between. Looked up from germline, CDR1 is MNHEY and CDR2 is SMNVEV (reference sequence). This CDR3 is 14 amino acids long.

This sequence joins TRBV30 and TRBJ2-4; 11 bases map to TRBD2. The CDR3 sequence is 16 residues long. V was clipped by 0 bases and J by 1 base; unmatched bases: 2. CDR1 is GTSNPN and CDR2 is SVGIG in the germline V gene (reference sequence). CDR3 sequence (DNA): TGTGCCTGGAGTGTAGGACTAGCGGGTGCCAAAAACATTCAGTACTTC. It yields the protein CAWSVGLAGAKNIQYF.

The chain couples TRBV18 to TRBJ2-7, with a weak D call TRBD1 (5 bases). Trimming took off 3 bases at V and 0 bases at J, with 12 bases between the two ends. Per germline, CDR1 KGHSH and CDR2 LQKENI. The CDR3 length is 15 residues. This CDR3 is CASSPIRVSSYEQYF. As DNA, the CDR3 is TGTGCCAGCTCACCGATCAGGGTTAGCTCCTACGAGCAGTACTTC.

This clone has just a few counts. The J gene is TRBJ1-2, the V gene TRBV28; 7 bases are shared with TRBD1. In germline, CDR1 is MDHEN, CDR2 SYDVKM. The CDR3 is 14 amino acids. The J segment lost 2 bases and the V segment lost 3 bases, leaving 3 bases of the junction unmatched. The CDR3 loop reads CASSLETGNYGYTF. DNA for the CDR3: TGTGCCAGCAGTTTGGAGACAGGGAACTATGGCTACACCTTC.

V usage is TRBV29-1 and J usage is TRBJ2-1, with 7 bases that match TRBD2. V dropped 3 bases and J dropped 0; count of bases not matched to a gene: 5. This CDR3 is built from 15 residues. Looked up from germline, CDR1 is SQVTM and CDR2 is ANQGSEA. CDR3 in amino acids: CSVDDSGLSYNEQFF. The CDR3 region has the DNA TGCAGCGTTGACGATAGCGGGCTCTCCTACAATGAGCAGTTCTTC.

The V call is TRBV30, the J call TRBJ1-1; D may be TRBD1 (6 bases). V lost 2 bases, J lost 7 bases, and 14 bases lay in between. Per germline, CDR1 GTSNPN and CDR2 SVGIG (reference sequence). The CDR3 has 13 amino acids. The CDR3 bases are TGTGCCTGGAGTTCACGGGGGGGGCATGAAGCTTTCTTT. It codes for CAWSSRGGHEAFF. Full variable domain (outside the CDR3, taken from reference TRBV30 and TRBJ1-1): SQTIHQWPATLVQPVGSPLSLECTVEGTSNPNLYWYRQAAGRGLQLLFYSVGIGQISSEVPQNLSASRPQDRQFILSSKKLLLSDSGFYLCAWSSRGGHEAFFGQGTRLTVV.

V is TRBV11-3 and J is TRBJ1-2, with D possibly being TRBD1 (5 bases). From germline, CDR1 is SGHNT and CDR2 YENEEA. The CDR3 contains 15 residues. Trimming left V 1 base short and J 8 bases short, with 17 bases between. CDR3 residues: CASSLGARTQGGYTF. CDR3 bases: TGTGCCAGCAGCTTAGGGGCACGGACCCAGGGAGGCTACACCTTC.

In its sample, this clone was seen a few times. The V gene is TRBV7-9, the J gene TRBJ1-1, with D unclear. Germline CDR1 and CDR2: SEHNR and FQNEAQ (reference sequence). V lost 1 base, J lost 4 bases, and 25 bases lay in between. The CDR3 runs 19 residues. CDR3 protein: CASSLEDGGVEGWGTEAFF. As DNA, the CDR3 is TGTGCCAGCAGCTTAGAGGATGGCGGGGTTGAGGGTTGGGGCACTGAAGCTTTCTTT.

This clone turned up a few times. V gene TRBV27 combines with J gene TRBJ2-7, with D tentatively TRBD2 (7 bases). Germline V gives CDR1 MNHEY, CDR2 SMNVEV (reference sequence). V was shortened by 6 bases and J by 3 bases, with 15 bases between the two germline ends. The CDR3 spans 14 residues. In nucleotides, the CDR3 is TGTGCCAGCAGCGCTCGGGGGGCCATCTACGAGCAGTACTTC. Residues: CASSARGAIYEQYF.

The chain employs TRBV6-5 and TRBJ1-1; D possibly corresponds to TRBD1 (5 bases). Trimming removed 4 bases at V and 3 bases at J, with 12 bases between. The CDR3 has 14 amino acids. Germline V CDR1 and CDR2: MNHEY, SVGAGI. CDR3 nucleotide sequence: TGTGCCAGCAGTTCCGCAGGGTATGACACTGAAGCTTTCTTT. Amino acid sequence: CASSSAGYDTEAFF.

The chain links TRBV4-1 to TRBJ2-1; 9 nucleotides align to TRBD2. Germline trimming cut 4 bases from V and 7 bases from J; bases unmatched to any gene: 5. CDR1 and CDR2 (germline): MGHRA, YSYEKL. The CDR3 contains 14 residues. CDR3 DNA: TGCGCCAGCAGCCTGAGGCTAGCGGGGAATGAGCAGTTCTTC. Its protein product is CASSLRLAGNEQFF.

The CDR3 reads CASSHLSGQGVMNTEAFF. CDR3 bases: TGTGCCAGCAGCCACCTCTCCGGACAGGGCGTAATGAACACTGAAGCTTTCTTT. The chain is built from TRBV11-2 and TRBJ1-1; 8 bases fit TRBD1. CDR1 and CDR2 (germline): SGHAT, FQNNGV. The junction had 14 bases not matched to a gene; V was cut back by 5 bases and J by 0 bases. This CDR3 has 18 amino acids.

This clone has just a few counts. The rearrangement joins TRBV30 to TRBJ1-5; 8 bases match TRBD1. Trimming removed 0 bases from V and 4 bases from J; junction bases left unmatched: 11. Germline CDR1 reads GTSNPN; CDR2 reads SVGIG (reference sequence). This CDR3 is built from 17 residues. The CDR3: CAWSVFNRDRTNQPQHF. The CDR3 DNA sequence: TGTGCCTGGAGTGTATTTAACCGGGACAGGACAAATCAGCCCCAGCATTTT. Full variable domain (remainder filled in from reference TRBV30 and TRBJ1-5): SQTIHQWPATLVQPVGSPLSLECTVEGTSNPNLYWYRQAAGRGLQLLFYSVGIGQISSEVPQNLSASRPQDRQFILSSKKLLLSDSGFYLCAWSVFNRDRTNQPQHFGDGTRLSIL.

This rearrangement joins TRBV7-9 to TRBJ2-7; 10 bases map to TRBD1. Trimming took 4 bases from V and 5 from J; bases not matched to a gene: 5. CDR3 length equals 14 residues. Germline V gives CDR1 SEHNR, CDR2 FQNEAQ (reference sequence). For the CDR3, the DNA is TGTGCCAGCAGCTCCGACAGGGGGCACCACGAGCAGTACTTC. It yields the protein CASSSDRGHHEQYF.

This rearrangement joins TRBV28 to TRBJ2-1; 8 nucleotides line up with TRBD2. Germline V gene data show CDR1 as MDHEN and CDR2 as SYDVKM. Trimming cost V 2 bases and J 8 bases; bases outside gene matches: 8. The CDR3 totals 15 residues. CDR3 sequence: CASSLLTSGGDEQFF. The CDR3 DNA sequence: TGTGCCAGCAGTTTACTTACTAGCGGAGGCGATGAGCAGTTCTTC.

This clone was counted a single time. The chain recombines TRBV5-6 with TRBJ2-3; 7 bases agree with TRBD2. Germline V lookup: CDR1 SGHDT, CDR2 YYEEEE. V trimming: 7 bases; J trimming: 2 bases; junction bases outside the gene matches: 7. This CDR3 contains 14 residues. CDR3 sequence (DNA): TGTGCCAGCGCTTGTAGCGGGTTCACAGATACGCAGTATTTT. It specifies CASACSGFTDTQYF.

The CDR3 protein is CASSSDRAFGYTF. The CDR3 coding sequence is TGTGCCAGCAGTTCTGACAGGGCTTTCGGCTACACCTTC. V is TRBV28 and J is TRBJ1-2; 7 bases are a match to TRBD1. Germline-derived CDR1 and CDR2 are MDHEN and SYDVKM. After removal of 4 bases from V and 8 bases from J, the junction contained 7 bases not matched to a gene. The CDR3 consists of 13 residues.

A single count supports this clone. The rearrangement links TRBV6-5 to TRBJ2-7; 7 nucleotides match TRBD1. Looked up from germline, CDR1 is MNHEY and CDR2 is SVGAGI. The CDR3 contains 14 residues. The ends lost 5 bases at V and 0 bases at J; junction bases unmatched: 4. The CDR3 region has the DNA TGTGCCAGCAGTCTACAGGGGCACTCCTACGAGCAGTACTTC. This encodes CASSLQGHSYEQYF.

The chain carries TRBV27 and TRBJ2-7; D is ambiguous. The CDR3 runs to 16 residues. The germline CDR1 and CDR2 sequences are MNHEY and SMNVEV (reference sequence). V shed 2 bases and J shed 1 base, with 15 bases lying between them. CDR3 sequence (DNA): TGTGCCAGCAGTTTAGTTGGGCCTGACCTTTCCTACGAGCAGTACTTC. Its protein is CASSLVGPDLSYEQYF.

The chain recombines TRBV10-3 with TRBJ2-7; TRBD2 matches at 8 bases. Trimming took 0 bases from V and 0 from J; bases not matched to a gene: 7. The CDR3 totals 17 residues. In germline, CDR1 is ENHRY, CDR2 SYGVKD. The CDR3 protein is CAISESVSGAFSYEQYF. CDR3 nucleotide sequence: TGTGCCATCAGTGAGTCGGTTAGCGGGGCCTTCTCCTACGAGCAGTACTTC.